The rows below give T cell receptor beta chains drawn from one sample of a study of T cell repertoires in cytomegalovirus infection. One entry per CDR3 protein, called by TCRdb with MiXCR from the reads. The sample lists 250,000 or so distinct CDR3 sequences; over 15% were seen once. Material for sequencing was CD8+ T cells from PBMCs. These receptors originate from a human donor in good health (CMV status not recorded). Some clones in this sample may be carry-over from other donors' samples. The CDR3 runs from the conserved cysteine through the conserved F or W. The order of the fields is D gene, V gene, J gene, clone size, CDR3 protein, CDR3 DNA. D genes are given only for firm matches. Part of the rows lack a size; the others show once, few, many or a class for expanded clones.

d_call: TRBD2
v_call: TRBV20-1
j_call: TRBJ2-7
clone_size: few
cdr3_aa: CSARPRAGGVGEQYF
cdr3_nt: TGCAGTGCTAGACCGAGGGCGGGGGGTGTGGGGGAGCAGTACTTC

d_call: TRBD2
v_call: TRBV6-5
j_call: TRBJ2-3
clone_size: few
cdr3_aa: CASSYSGGTDTQYF
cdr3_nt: TGTGCCAGCAGTTATAGCGGGGGCACAGATACGCAGTATTTT

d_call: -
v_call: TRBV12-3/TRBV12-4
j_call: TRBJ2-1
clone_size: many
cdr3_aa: CASSFSGVAINNEQFF
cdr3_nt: TGTGCCAGCAGTTTTTCAGGGGTCGCGATCAACAATGAGCAGTTCTTC

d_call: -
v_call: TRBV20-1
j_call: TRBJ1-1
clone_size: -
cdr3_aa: CSASRTQDTEAFF
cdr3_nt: TGCAGTGCTAGCAGGACTCAGGACACTGAAGCTTTCTTT

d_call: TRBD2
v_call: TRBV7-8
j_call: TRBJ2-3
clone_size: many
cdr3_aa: CASSPITPTSGGTTDTQYF
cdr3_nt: TGTGCCAGCAGCCCCATTACACCGACTAGCGGGGGAACCACAGATACGCAGTATTTT

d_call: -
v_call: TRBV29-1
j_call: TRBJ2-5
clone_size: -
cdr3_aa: CSVEGQRETQYF
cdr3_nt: TGCAGCGTTGAGGGGCAGAGAGAGACCCAGTACTTC

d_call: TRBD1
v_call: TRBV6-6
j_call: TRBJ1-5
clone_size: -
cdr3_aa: CASSYSGQGSNQPQHF
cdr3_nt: TGTGCCAGCAGTTACTCGGGACAGGGTAGCAATCAGCCCCAGCATTTT

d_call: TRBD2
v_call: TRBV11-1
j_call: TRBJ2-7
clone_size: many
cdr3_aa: CASSLAPLTSGAYEQYF
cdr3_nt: TGTGCCAGCAGCTTAGCCCCCCTGACTAGCGGGGCCTACGAGCAGTACTTC

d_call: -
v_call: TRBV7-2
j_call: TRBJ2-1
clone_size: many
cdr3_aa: CASSSVGLESSYNEQFF
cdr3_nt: TGTGCCAGCAGCTCCGTAGGACTCGAAAGCTCCTACAATGAGCAGTTCTTC

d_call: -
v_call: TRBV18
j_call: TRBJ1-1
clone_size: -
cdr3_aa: CASSPSLRGGDTEAFF
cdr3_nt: TGTGCCAGCTCACCGAGTCTCCGGGGAGGGGACACTGAAGCTTTCTTT

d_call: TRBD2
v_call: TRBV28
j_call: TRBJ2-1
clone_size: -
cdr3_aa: CATRPGGGANNEQFF
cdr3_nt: TGTGCCACCCGACCTGGCGGGGGAGCAAACAATGAGCAGTTCTTC

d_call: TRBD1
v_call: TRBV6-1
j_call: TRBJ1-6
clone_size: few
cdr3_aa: CASRTTGLNSPLHF
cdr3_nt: TGTGCCAGCAGGACGACAGGGTTGAATTCACCCCTCCACTTT

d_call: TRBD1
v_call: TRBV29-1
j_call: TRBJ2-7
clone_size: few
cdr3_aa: CSVEGSGTEYEQYF
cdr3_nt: TGCAGCGTTGAGGGGTCCGGGACAGAATACGAGCAGTACTTC

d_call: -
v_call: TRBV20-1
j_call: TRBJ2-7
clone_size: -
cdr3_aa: CSASIPGVVEQYF
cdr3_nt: TGCAGTGCTAGTATTCCGGGGGTGGTCGAGCAGTACTTC

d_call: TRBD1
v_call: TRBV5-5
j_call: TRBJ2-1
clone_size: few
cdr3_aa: CASSFRDRGVNEQFF
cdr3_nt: TGTGCCAGCAGCTTCAGAGACAGGGGGGTCAATGAGCAGTTCTTC

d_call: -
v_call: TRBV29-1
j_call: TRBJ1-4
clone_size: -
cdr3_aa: CSALTAGAWVEKLFF
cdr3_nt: TGCAGCGCCCTGACGGCGGGGGCATGGGTCGAAAAACTGTTTTTT

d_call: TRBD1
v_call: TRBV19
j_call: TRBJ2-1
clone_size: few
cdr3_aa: CASSPLVRGLNNEQFF
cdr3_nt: TGTGCCAGTAGTCCCCTCGTGAGGGGGCTCAACAATGAGCAGTTCTTC

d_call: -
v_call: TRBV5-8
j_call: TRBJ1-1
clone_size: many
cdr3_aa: CASSDWTEMNTEAFF
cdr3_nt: TGTGCCAGCAGCGACTGGACAGAAATGAACACTGAAGCTTTCTTT

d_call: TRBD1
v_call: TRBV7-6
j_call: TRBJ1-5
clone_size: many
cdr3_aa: CASSLAGEGARNQPQHF
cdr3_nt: TGTGCCAGCAGCTTAGCGGGGGAGGGGGCAAGGAATCAGCCCCAGCATTTT

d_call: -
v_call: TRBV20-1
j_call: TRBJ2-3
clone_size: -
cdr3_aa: CSASVSGPTDTQYF
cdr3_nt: TGCAGTGCTAGTGTTAGCGGCCCCACAGATACGCAGTATTTT

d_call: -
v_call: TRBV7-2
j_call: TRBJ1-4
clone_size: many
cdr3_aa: CASSLNPGLGDEKLFF
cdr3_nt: TGTGCCAGCAGCTTAAACCCGGGTCTTGGGGATGAAAAACTGTTTTTT